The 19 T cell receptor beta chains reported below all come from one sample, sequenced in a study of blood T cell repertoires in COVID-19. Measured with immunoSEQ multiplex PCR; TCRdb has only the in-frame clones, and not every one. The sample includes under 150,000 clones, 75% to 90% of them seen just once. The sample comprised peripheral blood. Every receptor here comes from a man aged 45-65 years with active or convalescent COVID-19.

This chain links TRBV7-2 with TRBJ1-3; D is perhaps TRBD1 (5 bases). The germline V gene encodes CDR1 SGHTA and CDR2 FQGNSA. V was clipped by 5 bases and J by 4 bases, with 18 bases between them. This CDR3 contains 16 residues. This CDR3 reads CASSPGGFGGGNTIYF. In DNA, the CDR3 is TGTGCCAGCAGCCCGGGCGGGTTCGGGGGAGGAAACACCATATATTTT. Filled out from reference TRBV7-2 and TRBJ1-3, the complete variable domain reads GAGVSQSPSNKVTEKGKDVELRCDPISGHTALYWYRQSLGQGLEFLIYFQGNSAPDKSGLPSDRFSAERTGGSVSTLTIQRTQQEDSAVYLCASSPGGFGGGNTIYFGEGSWLTVV.

CDR3 in DNA: TGTGCCAGCAGTATTCAGGGGGGAAACACTGAAGCTTTCTTT. It specifies CASSIQGGNTEAFF. This chain joins TRBV2 and TRBJ1-1, with 7 bases identical to TRBD1. CDR1 and CDR2 from the germline V gene are SNHLY and FYNNEI. This CDR3 comprises 14 residues. The V segment lost 5 bases and the J segment 2 bases; nucleotides outside the gene matches: 5.

CDR3 bases: TGTGCCAGCAGCCCGACAGGGCCCGCCTACGAGCAGTACTTC. Protein product: CASSPTGPAYEQYF. The chain links TRBV4-2 to TRBJ2-7, with TRBD1 matching 7 bases. The J segment lost 2 bases and the V segment lost 4 bases, leaving 5 bases of the junction unmatched. The CDR3 sequence is 14 residues long. Per germline, CDR1 LGHNA and CDR2 YNFKEQ.

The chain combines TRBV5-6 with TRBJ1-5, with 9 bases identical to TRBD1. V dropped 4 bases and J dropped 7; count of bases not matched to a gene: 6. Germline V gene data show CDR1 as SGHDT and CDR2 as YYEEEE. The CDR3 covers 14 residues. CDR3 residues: CASSLGQGSQPQHF. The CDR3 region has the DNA TGTGCCAGCAGCCTAGGACAGGGGAGCCAGCCCCAGCATTTT.

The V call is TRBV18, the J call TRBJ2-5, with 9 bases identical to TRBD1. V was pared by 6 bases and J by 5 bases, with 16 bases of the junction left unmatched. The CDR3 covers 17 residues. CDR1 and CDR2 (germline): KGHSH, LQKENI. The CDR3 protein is CASSPNTGGARSETQYF. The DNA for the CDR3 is TGTGCCAGCTCGCCGAATACAGGGGGCGCGAGGTCCGAGACCCAGTACTTC.

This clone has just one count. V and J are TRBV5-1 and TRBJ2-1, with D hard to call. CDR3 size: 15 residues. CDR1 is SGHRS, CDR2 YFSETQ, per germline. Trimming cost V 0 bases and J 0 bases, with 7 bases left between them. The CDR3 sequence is CASSLDPSSYNEQFF. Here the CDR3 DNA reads TGCGCCAGCAGCTTGGACCCTAGCTCCTACAATGAGCAGTTCTTC.

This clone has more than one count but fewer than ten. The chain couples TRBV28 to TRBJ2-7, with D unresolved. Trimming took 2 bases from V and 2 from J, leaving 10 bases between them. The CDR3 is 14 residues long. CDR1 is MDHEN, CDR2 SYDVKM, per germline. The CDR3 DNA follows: TGTGCCAGCAGTTTACCGGGTAGAACCTACGAGCAGTACTTC. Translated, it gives CASSLPGRTYEQYF.

CDR3 protein: CASSPGTDLRYGYTF. Written as DNA, the CDR3 is TGTGCCAGCAGCCCAGGGACAGACCTACGGTATGGCTACACCTTC. The rearrangement uses TRBV7-6 and TRBJ1-2; 7 bases line up with TRBD1. Germline lookup yields CDR1 SGHVS and CDR2 FNYEAQ. The CDR3 contains 15 residues. With 5 bases clipped from V and 5 bases from J, the junction kept 11 bases outside the gene matches.

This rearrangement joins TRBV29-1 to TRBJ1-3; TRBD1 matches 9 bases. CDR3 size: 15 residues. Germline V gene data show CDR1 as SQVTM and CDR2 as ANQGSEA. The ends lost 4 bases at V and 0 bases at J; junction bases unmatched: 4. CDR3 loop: CSVGGQGFSGNTIYF. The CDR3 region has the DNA TGCAGCGTTGGTGGACAGGGGTTCTCTGGAAACACCATATATTTT.

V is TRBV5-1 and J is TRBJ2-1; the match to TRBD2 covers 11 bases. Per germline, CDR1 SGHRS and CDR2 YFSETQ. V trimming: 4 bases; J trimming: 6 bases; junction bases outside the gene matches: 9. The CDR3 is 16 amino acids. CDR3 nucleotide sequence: TGCGCCAGCAGCCCACATAGCGGGAGGGCTTTCAATGAGCAGTTCTTC. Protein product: CASSPHSGRAFNEQFF.

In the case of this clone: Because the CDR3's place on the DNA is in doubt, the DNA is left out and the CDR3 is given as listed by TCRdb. The CDR3 loop reads CASSIVASGSIEFF. The J gene is TRBJ2-1, the V gene TRBV19; the table's TRBD2 call for D was not verified on the DNA. Germline values: CDR1 LNHDA, CDR2 SQIVND (reference sequence). The CDR3 has 14 residues if both end residues are counted.

CDR3: CASSSQTEAFF. In DNA, the CDR3 is TGTGCCAGCAGCTCCCAAACTGAAGCTTTCTTT. The chain has TRBV7-8 and TRBJ1-1; no firm D call. V dropped 4 bases and J dropped 5 bases, with 5 bases sitting between them. The CDR3 extends over 11 amino acids. Germline assignment: CDR1 SGHVS and CDR2 FQNEAQ. Filled out from reference TRBV7-8 and TRBJ1-1, the complete variable domain reads GAGVSQSPRYKVAKRGQDVALRCDPISGHVSLFWYQQALGQGPEFLTYFQNEAQLDKSGLPSDRFFAERPEGSVSTLKIQRTQQEDSAVYLCASSSQTEAFFGQGTRLTVV.

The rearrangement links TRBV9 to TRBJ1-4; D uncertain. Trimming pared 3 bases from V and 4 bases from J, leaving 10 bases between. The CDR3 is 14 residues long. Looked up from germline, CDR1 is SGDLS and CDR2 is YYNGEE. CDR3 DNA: TGTGCCAGCAGCGCCACAGTGAATAATGAAAAACTGTTTTTT. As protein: CASSATVNNEKLFF. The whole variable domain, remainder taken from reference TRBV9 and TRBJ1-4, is DSGVTQTPKHLITATGQRVTLRCSPRSGDLSVYWYQQSLDQGLQFLIQYYNGEERAKGNILERFSAQQFPDLHSELNLSSLELGDSALYFCASSATVNNEKLFFGSGTQLSVL.

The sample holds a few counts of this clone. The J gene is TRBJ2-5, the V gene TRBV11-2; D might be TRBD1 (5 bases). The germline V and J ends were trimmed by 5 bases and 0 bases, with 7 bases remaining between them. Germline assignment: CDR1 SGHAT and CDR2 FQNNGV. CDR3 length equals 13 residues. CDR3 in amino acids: CASSRQNQETQYF. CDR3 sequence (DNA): TGTGCCAGCAGCCGACAGAACCAAGAGACCCAGTACTTC.

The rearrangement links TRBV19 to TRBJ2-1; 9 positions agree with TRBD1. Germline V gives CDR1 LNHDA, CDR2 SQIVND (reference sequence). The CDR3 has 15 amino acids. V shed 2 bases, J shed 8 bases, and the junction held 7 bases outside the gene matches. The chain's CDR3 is CASSIMGGQGYEQFF. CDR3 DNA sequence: TGTGCCAGTAGTATAATGGGGGGACAGGGCTATGAGCAGTTCTTC.

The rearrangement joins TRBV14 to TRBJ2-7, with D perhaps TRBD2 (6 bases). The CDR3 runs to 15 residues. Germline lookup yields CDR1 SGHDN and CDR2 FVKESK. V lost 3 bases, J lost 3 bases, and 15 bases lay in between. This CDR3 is CASSHRPGVNYEQYF. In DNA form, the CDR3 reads TGTGCCAGCAGCCACCGCCCGGGGGTCAACTACGAGCAGTACTTC.

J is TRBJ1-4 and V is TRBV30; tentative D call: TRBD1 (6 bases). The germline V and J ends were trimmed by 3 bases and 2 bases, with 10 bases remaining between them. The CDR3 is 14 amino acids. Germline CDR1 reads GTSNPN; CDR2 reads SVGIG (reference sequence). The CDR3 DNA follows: TGTGCCTGGAGGTCTAGGGGGACTAATGAAAAACTGTTTTTT. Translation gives CAWRSRGTNEKLFF. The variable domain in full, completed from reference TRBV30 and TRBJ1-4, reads SQTIHQWPATLVQPVGSPLSLECTVEGTSNPNLYWYRQAAGRGLQLLFYSVGIGQISSEVPQNLSASRPQDRQFILSSKKLLLSDSGFYLCAWRSRGTNEKLFFGSGTQLSVL.

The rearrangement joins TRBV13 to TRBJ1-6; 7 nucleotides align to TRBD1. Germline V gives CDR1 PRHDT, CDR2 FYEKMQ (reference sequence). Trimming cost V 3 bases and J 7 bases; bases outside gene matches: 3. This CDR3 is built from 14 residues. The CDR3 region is CASSLGQSNSPLHF. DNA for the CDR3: TGTGCCAGCAGCTTGGGACAGTCGAATTCACCCCTCCACTTT.

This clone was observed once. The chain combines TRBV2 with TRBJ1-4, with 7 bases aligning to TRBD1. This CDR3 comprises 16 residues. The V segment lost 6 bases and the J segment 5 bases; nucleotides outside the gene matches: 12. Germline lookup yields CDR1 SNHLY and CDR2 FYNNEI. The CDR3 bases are TGTGCCAGCAGAGGGGACAGTTCTGGGCAAAATGAAAAACTGTTTTTT. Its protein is CASRGDSSGQNEKLFF.